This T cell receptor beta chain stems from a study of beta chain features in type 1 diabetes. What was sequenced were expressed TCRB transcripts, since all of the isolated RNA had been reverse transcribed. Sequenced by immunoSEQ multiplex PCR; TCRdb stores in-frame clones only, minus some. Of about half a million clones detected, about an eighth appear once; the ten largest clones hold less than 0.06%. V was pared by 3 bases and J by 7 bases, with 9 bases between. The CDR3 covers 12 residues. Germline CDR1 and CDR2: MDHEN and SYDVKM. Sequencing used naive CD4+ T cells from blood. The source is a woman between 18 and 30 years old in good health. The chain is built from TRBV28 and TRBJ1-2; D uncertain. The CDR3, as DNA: TGTGCCAGCAGTTTGCAGGCTCCTGGCTACACCTTC. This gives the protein CASSLQAPGYTF.